A single sample is the source of the 5 T cell receptor beta chains below, sequenced in a study of blood T cell repertoires in COVID-19. Assay: immunoSEQ multiplex PCR; the TCRdb copy retains only in-frame clones and omits some. The sample contains approximately 210,000 clones, 80% to 90% of which appear only once. The source material was PBMCs or T cells enriched from blood (not recorded which). The receptors originated from a woman aged 18-29 years who had recovered from COVID-19.

J is TRBJ1-2 and V is TRBV28; 8 nucleotides agree with TRBD1. There are 13 residues in the CDR3. V was pared by 6 bases and J by 6 bases, with 6 bases of the junction left unmatched. Germline CDR1 reads MDHEN; CDR2 reads SYDVKM. The chain's CDR3 is CASRRTGLDGYTF. CDR3 nucleotide sequence: TGTGCCAGCAGGCGGACAGGGTTAGATGGCTACACCTTC.

The chain combines TRBV5-5 with TRBJ2-2, with TRBD1 as a possible D gene (5 bases). The length of the CDR3 is 13 residues. Per germline, CDR1 SGHKS and CDR2 YYEKEE (reference sequence). The V end was cut by 4 bases, the J end by 5 bases, with 9 bases between. CDR3 coding DNA: TGTGCCAGCAGCCCCCAGGGAACCGGGGAGCTGTTTTTT. Protein: CASSPQGTGELFF.

V is TRBV4-1 and J is TRBJ2-7; D possibly corresponds to TRBD1 (5 bases). The CDR3 loop spans 14 amino acids. V was clipped by 1 base and J by 4 bases, with 11 bases between them. Germline V gene sequence: CDR1 MGHRA, CDR2 YSYEKL. In DNA, the CDR3 is TGCGCCAGCAGCCAAGTGGCAGGGAATTACGAGCAGTACTTC. Amino acid sequence: CASSQVAGNYEQYF.

The chain uses TRBV29-1 and TRBJ1-1; D not resolved. Germline loops: CDR1 SQVTM, CDR2 ANQGSEA. CDR3 size: 14 residues. V lost 2 bases and J lost 0, with 10 bases in between. CDR3 in amino acids: CSVERQVMNTEAFF. The CDR3 coding sequence is TGCAGCGTTGAAAGGCAGGTCATGAACACTGAAGCTTTCTTT.

The chain couples TRBV29-1 to TRBJ2-7; TRBD1 matches 9 bases. Trimming took 4 bases from V and 2 from J; bases not matched to a gene: 6. Germline V CDR1 and CDR2: SQVTM, ANQGSEA. This CDR3 region has 14 residues. The DNA of the CDR3 is TGCAGCGTTGGGAGTAGACAGGGGGCCTACGAGCAGTACTTC. Its translation is CSVGSRQGAYEQYF.